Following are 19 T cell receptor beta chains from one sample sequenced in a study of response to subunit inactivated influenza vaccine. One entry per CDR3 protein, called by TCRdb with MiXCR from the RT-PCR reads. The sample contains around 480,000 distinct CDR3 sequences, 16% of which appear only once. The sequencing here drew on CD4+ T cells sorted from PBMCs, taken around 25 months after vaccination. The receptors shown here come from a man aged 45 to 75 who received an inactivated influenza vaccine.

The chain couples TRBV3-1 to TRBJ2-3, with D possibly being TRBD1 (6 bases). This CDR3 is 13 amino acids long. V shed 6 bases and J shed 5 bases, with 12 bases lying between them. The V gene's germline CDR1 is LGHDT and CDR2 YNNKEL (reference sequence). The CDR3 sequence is CASSTGQIDTQYF. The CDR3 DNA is TGTGCCAGCAGTACAGGGCAGATAGATACGCAGTATTTT.

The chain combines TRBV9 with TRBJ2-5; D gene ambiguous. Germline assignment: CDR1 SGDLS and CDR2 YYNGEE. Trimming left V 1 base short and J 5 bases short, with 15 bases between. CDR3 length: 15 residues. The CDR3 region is CASSVSSVFSETQYF. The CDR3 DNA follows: TGTGCCAGCAGCGTAAGCTCGGTTTTTAGTGAGACCCAGTACTTC.

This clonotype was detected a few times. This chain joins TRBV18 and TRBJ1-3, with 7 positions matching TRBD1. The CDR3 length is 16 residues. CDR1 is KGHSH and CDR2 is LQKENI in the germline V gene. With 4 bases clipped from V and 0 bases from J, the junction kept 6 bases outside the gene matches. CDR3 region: CASSRDSASSGNTIYF. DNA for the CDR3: TGTGCCAGCTCACGGGACAGTGCAAGCTCTGGAAACACCATATATTTT.

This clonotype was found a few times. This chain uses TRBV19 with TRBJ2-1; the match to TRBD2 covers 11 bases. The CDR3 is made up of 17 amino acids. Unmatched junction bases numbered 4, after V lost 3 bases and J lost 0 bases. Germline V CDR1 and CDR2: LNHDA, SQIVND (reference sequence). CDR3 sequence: CASSIGTSGTSYNEQFF. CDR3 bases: TGTGCCAGTAGTATTGGGACTAGCGGCACCTCCTACAATGAGCAGTTCTTC.

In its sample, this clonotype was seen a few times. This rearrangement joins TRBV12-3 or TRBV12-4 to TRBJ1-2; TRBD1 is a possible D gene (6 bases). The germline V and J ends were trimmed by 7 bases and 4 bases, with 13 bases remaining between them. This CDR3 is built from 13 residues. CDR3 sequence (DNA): TGTGCCAGCACGACCCAACAGGGCTATGGCTACACCTTC. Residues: CASTTQQGYGYTF.

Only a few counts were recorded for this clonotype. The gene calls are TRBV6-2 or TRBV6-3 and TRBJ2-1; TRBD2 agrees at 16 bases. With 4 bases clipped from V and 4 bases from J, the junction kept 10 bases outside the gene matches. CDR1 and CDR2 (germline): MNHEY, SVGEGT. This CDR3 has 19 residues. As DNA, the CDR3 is TGTGCCAGCAGTTCTCCTGCGGGACTAGCGGGAGGGGAGTACAATGAGCAGTTCTTC. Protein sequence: CASSSPAGLAGGEYNEQFF.

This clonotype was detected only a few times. CDR3 sequence: CASSQVRGYSVHDAQYF. CDR3 DNA sequence: TGTGCCAGCAGCCAAGTTCGGGGGTACAGCGTACACGATGCGCAGTATTTT. V and J are TRBV3-1 and TRBJ2-3; tentatively, D is TRBD2 (6 bases). Germline-derived CDR1 and CDR2 are LGHDT and YNNKEL (reference sequence). With 1 base removed from V and 10 bases from J, the gap between germline ends came to 24 bases. The CDR3 loop spans 17 amino acids.

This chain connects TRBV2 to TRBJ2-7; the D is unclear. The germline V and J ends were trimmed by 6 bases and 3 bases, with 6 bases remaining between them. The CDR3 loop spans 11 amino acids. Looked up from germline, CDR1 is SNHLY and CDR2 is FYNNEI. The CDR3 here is CASRSDYEQYF. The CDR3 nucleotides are TGTGCCAGCAGGTCAGACTACGAGCAGTACTTC.

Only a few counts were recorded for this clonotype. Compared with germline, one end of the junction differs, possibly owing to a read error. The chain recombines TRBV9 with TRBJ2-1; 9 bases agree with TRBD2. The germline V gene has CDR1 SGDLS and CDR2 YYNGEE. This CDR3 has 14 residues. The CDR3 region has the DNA TGTGCCAGCAGCGTAGATGGGACTAGCTCTTCGCCGTGGTTC. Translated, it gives CASSVDGTSSSPWF. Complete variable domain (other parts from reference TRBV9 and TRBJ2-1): DSGVTQTPKHLITATGQRVTLRCSPRSGDLSVYWYQQSLDQGLQFLIQYYNGEERAKGNILERFSAQQFPDLHSELNLSSLELGDSALYFCASSVDGTSSSPWFGPGTRLTVL.

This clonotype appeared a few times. CDR3 sequence (DNA): TGTGCCAGCAGAAGGGGACTCATTAACACTGAAGCTTTCTTT. Its protein product is CASRRGLINTEAFF. This chain connects TRBV28 to TRBJ1-1; maybe TRBD1 (5 bases). CDR1 is MDHEN, CDR2 SYDVKM, per germline. V lost 6 bases, J lost 2 bases, and 13 bases lay in between. This CDR3 comprises 14 residues.

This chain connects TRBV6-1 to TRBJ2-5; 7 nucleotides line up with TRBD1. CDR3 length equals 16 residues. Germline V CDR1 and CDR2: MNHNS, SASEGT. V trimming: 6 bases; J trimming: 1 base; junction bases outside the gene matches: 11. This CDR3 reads CASRKNRGLPQETQYF. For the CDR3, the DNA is TGTGCCAGCAGGAAAAACAGGGGTCTACCCCAAGAGACCCAGTACTTC.

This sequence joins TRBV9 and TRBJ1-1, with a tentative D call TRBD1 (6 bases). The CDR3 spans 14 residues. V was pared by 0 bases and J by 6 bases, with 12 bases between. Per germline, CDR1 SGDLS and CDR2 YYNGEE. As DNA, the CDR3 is TGTGCCAGCAGCGTAGACCAGGGGTACGCTGAAGCTTTCTTT. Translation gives CASSVDQGYAEAFF. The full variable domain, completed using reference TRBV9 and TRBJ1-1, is DSGVTQTPKHLITATGQRVTLRCSPRSGDLSVYWYQQSLDQGLQFLIQYYNGEERAKGNILERFSAQQFPDLHSELNLSSLELGDSALYFCASSVDQGYAEAFFGQGTRLTVV.

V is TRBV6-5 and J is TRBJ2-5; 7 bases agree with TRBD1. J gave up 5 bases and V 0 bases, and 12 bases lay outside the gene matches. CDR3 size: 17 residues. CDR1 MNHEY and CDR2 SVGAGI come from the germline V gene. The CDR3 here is CASSYSRSNTGVETQYF. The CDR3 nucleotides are TGTGCCAGCAGTTACTCTCGGTCGAATACAGGGGTGGAGACCCAGTACTTC.

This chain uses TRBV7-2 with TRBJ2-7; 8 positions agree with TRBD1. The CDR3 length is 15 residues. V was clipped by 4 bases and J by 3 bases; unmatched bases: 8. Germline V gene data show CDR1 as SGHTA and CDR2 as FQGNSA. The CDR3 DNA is TGTGCCAGCAGCTCCGACAGGGGTGTAGGCTACGAGCAGTACTTC. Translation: CASSSDRGVGYEQYF.

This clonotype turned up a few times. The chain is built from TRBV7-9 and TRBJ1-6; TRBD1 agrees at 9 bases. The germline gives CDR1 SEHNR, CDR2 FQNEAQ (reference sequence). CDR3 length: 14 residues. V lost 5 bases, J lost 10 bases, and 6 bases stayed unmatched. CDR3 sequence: CASSAGQGGSPLHF. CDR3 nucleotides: TGTGCCAGCAGCGCGGGACAGGGTGGCTCACCCCTCCACTTT.

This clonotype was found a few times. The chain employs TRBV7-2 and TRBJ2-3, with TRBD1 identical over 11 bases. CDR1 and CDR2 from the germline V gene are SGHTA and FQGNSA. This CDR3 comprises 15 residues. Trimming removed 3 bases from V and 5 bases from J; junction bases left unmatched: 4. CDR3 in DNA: TGTGCCAGCAGCTTGGACAGGGGGCGCGGAGATACGCAGTATTTT. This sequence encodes CASSLDRGRGDTQYF.

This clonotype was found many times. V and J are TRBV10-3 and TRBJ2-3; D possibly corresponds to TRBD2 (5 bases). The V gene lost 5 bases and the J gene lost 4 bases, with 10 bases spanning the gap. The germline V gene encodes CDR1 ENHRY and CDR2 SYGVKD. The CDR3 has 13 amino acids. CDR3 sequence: CAISFSESDTQYF. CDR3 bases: TGTGCCATCAGTTTTAGCGAGTCAGATACGCAGTATTTT.

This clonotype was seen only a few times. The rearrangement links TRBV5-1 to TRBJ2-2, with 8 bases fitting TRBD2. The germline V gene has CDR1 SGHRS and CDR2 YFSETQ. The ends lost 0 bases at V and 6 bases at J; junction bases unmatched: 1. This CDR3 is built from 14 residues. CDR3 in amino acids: CASSLDGRAGELFF. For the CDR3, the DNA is TGCGCCAGCAGCTTGGACGGGAGGGCCGGGGAGCTGTTTTTT. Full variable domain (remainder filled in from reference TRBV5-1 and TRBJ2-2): KAGVTQTPRYLIKTRGQQVTLSCSPISGHRSVSWYQQTPGQGLQFLFEYFSETQRNKGNFPGRFSGRQFSNSRSEMNVSTLELGDSALYLCASSLDGRAGELFFGEGSRLTVL.

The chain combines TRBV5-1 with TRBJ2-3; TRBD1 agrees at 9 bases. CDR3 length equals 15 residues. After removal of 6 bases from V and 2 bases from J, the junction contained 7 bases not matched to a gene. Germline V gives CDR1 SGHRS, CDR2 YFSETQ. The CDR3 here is CASTFGQGITDTQYF. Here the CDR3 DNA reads TGCGCCAGCACATTTGGACAGGGGATCACAGATACGCAGTATTTT.